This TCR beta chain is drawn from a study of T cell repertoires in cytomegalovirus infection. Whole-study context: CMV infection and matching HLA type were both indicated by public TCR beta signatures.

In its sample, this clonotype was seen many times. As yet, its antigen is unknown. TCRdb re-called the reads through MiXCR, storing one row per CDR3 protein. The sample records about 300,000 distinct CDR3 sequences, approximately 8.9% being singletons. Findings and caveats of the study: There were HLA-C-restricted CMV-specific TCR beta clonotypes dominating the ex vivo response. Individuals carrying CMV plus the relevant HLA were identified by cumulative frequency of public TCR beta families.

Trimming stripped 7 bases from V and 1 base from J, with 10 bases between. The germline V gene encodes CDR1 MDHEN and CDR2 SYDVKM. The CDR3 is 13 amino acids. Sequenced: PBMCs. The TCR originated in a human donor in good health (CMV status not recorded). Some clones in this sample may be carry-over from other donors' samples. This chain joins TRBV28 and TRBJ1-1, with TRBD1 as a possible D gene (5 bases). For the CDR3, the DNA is TGTGCCAGCACCCGGGGGGGGAACACTGAAGCTTTCTTT. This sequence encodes CASTRGGNTEAFF. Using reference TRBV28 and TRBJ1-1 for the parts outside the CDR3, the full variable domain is DVKVTQSSRYLVKRTGEKVFLECVQDMDHENMFWYRQDPGLGLRLIYFSYDVKMKEKGDIPEGYSVSREKKERFSLILESASTNQTSMYLCASTRGGNTEAFFGQGTRLTVV.